One and the same sample provided the 31 T cell receptor beta chains below, sequenced in a study of OX40 agonist ivuxolimab in advanced cancers. Libraries were prepared by immunoSEQ multiplex PCR; TCRdb keeps only in-frame clonotypes and omits some of them. The sample holds roughly 19,000 clones, approximately 85% seen once. The sequences come from CD4+ or CD8+ T cells sorted from blood, collected in a trial of the OX40 agonist ivuxolimab. These receptor sequences come from an adult with an advanced solid tumor such as melanoma, head and neck, liver or kidney cancer.

The genes are TRBV7-9 and TRBJ2-1; unclear D gene. The CDR3 spans 11 residues. Trimming removed 6 bases at V and 9 bases at J, with 9 bases between. The germline gives CDR1 SEHNR, CDR2 FQNEAQ (reference sequence). CDR3: CASSVRPEQFF. The CDR3 DNA reads TGTGCCAGCAGTGTCCGGCCTGAGCAGTTCTTC.

This clone has just a few counts. The genes are TRBV11-2 and TRBJ2-3; possibly TRBD2 for D (5 bases). Germline V gene data show CDR1 as SGHAT and CDR2 as FQNNGV. V was cut by 5 bases and J by 2 bases, with 11 bases left in between. The CDR3 sequence is 14 residues long. The CDR3 nucleotides are TGTGCCAGCAGCCGGACTGACTTCACAGATACGCAGTATTTT. Translating gives CASSRTDFTDTQYF.

This sequence joins TRBV4-2 and TRBJ1-1, with 7 bases that match TRBD1. This CDR3 contains 14 residues. Germline CDR1 and CDR2: LGHNA and YNFKEQ. The ends lost 6 bases at V and 5 bases at J; junction bases unmatched: 9. CDR3 residues: CASRNDRVRTEAFF. The DNA for the CDR3 is TGTGCCAGCAGGAACGACAGGGTAAGAACTGAAGCTTTCTTT.

The rearrangement uses TRBV29-1 and TRBJ2-1; TRBD2 matches 9 bases. The V gene's germline CDR1 is SQVTM and CDR2 ANQGSEA. The CDR3 extends over 16 amino acids. The trim removed 6 bases at V and 4 bases at J, leaving 13 bases unmatched. CDR3 amino acids: CSVEETSGLYYNEQFF. Here the CDR3 DNA reads TGCAGCGTAGAGGAGACTAGCGGATTGTATTACAATGAGCAGTTCTTC.

This clone was seen only once. This chain joins TRBV7-9 and TRBJ2-1; D possibly corresponds to TRBD1 (7 bases). This CDR3 comprises 12 residues. Germline V gene data show CDR1 as SEHNR and CDR2 as FQNEAQ (reference sequence). Trimming cost V 5 bases and J 12 bases, with 14 bases left between them. For the CDR3, the DNA is TGTGCCAGCAGCGACAGGCAGGGGGGGCAGTTCTTC. It codes for CASSDRQGGQFF.

V usage is TRBV27 and J usage is TRBJ1-1, with D maybe TRBD1 (5 bases). The V gene lost 5 bases and the J gene lost 4 bases, with 11 bases spanning the gap. The CDR3 is 13 residues long. From germline, CDR1 is MNHEY and CDR2 SMNVEV (reference sequence). The CDR3 DNA is TGTGCCAGCAGTCCCCAGGGAAGCACTGAAGCTTTCTTT. Its translation: CASSPQGSTEAFF.

V usage is TRBV6-6 and J usage is TRBJ2-5; D might be TRBD1 (6 bases). The J call may be in error: the DNA end matches TRBJ2-7 better. Looked up from germline, CDR1 is MNHNY and CDR2 is SVGAGI (reference sequence). The CDR3 length is 12 residues. CDR3 loop: CASRGRGHEQYF. The DNA of the CDR3 is TGTGCCAGCAGAGGCAGGGGCCACGAGCAGTACTTC.

The chain uses TRBV6-5 and TRBJ1-1; perhaps TRBD1 as D (6 bases). The CDR3 loop spans 13 amino acids. V was trimmed by 6 bases and J by 5 bases, leaving 13 bases between them. Germline loops: CDR1 MNHEY, CDR2 SVGAGI. Written as DNA, the CDR3 is TGTGCCAGCAGCGCAACAGGGAGGACTGAAGCTTTCTTT. This encodes CASSATGRTEAFF.

The gene calls are TRBV9 and TRBJ1-4, with 9 bases aligning to TRBD1. In germline, CDR1 is SGDLS, CDR2 YYNGEE. J gave up 8 bases and V 4 bases, and 6 bases lay outside the gene matches. The length of the CDR3 is 14 residues. The CDR3: CASSSDRGREKLFF. The CDR3 DNA follows: TGTGCCAGCAGCTCGGACAGGGGACGAGAAAAACTGTTTTTT. The full variable domain, in which reference TRBV9 and TRBJ1-4 provide the parts outside the CDR3, is DSGVTQTPKHLITATGQRVTLRCSPRSGDLSVYWYQQSLDQGLQFLIQYYNGEERAKGNILERFSAQQFPDLHSELNLSSLELGDSALYFCASSSDRGREKLFFGSGTQLSVL.

The chain has TRBV27 and TRBJ1-5, with no clear D. With 5 bases removed from V and 7 bases from J, the gap between germline ends came to 9 bases. CDR1 MNHEY and CDR2 SMNVEV come from the germline V gene (reference sequence). The CDR3 is made up of 12 amino acids. The CDR3 DNA reads as TGTGCCAGCAGTCCCTTGGGACAGCCCCAGCATTTT. Protein: CASSPLGQPQHF.

The chain recombines TRBV27 with TRBJ1-5; D not resolved. Trimming removed 6 bases from V and 2 bases from J, with 14 bases in between. CDR1 and CDR2 from the germline V gene are MNHEY and SMNVEV (reference sequence). The CDR3 contains 15 residues. This CDR3 is CASSVYFGGNQPQHF. CDR3 DNA: TGTGCCAGCAGCGTCTATTTTGGCGGCAATCAGCCCCAGCATTTT.

The V call is TRBV7-9, the J call TRBJ2-7, with D possibly being TRBD1 or TRBD2 (5 bases each). The CDR3 is made up of 13 amino acids. V dropped 4 bases and J dropped 4 bases, with 11 bases sitting between them. Germline V gene lookup returns CDR1 SEHNR and CDR2 FQNEAQ (reference sequence). The CDR3 sequence is CASSYGTAYEQYF. The DNA for the CDR3 is TGTGCCAGCAGCTACGGGACCGCGTACGAGCAGTACTTC.

This clone came up a few times. The rearrangement links TRBV29-1 to TRBJ1-3, with D possibly TRBD1 on 6 matching bases. This CDR3 is 12 amino acids long. Trimming left V 7 bases short and J 4 bases short, with 11 bases between. Germline V gene data show CDR1 as SQVTM and CDR2 as ANQGSEA. The CDR3 loop is CSGGTIGNTIYF. The CDR3 DNA is TGCAGCGGCGGGACAATCGGAAACACCATATATTTT. Together with reference TRBV29-1 and TRBJ1-3, the CDR3 gives the full variable domain: SAVISQKPSRDICQRGTSLTIQCQVDSQVTMMFWYRQQPGQSLTLIATANQGSEATYESGFVIDKFPISRPNLTFSTLTVSNMSPEDSSIYLCSGGTIGNTIYFGEGSWLTVV.

The J gene is TRBJ1-2, the V gene TRBV6-5; 11 bases match TRBD1. Germline loops: CDR1 MNHEY, CDR2 SVGAGI. The J segment lost 8 bases and the V segment lost 2 bases, leaving 7 bases of the junction unmatched. The CDR3 consists of 15 residues. The CDR3 is CASSYIGTGGQGYTF. The CDR3 DNA follows: TGTGCCAGCAGTTACATCGGGACAGGGGGGCAAGGCTACACCTTC.

The table lists this clone with a few counts. The same CDR3 also results from other DNA sequences found in this sample. J is TRBJ1-1 and V is TRBV19; D unclear. CDR1 and CDR2 (germline): LNHDA, SQIVND (reference sequence). This CDR3 has 13 residues. Trimming left V 3 bases short and J 2 bases short, with 7 bases between. The chain's CDR3 is CASSMISNTEAFF. The DNA of the CDR3 is TGTGCCAGTAGTATGATCAGTAACACTGAAGCTTTCTTT.

The chain couples TRBV6-5 to TRBJ1-1; D unclear. V lost 6 bases and J lost 0, with 11 bases in between. The CDR3 runs 14 residues. Germline values: CDR1 MNHEY, CDR2 SVGAGI. The CDR3 loop reads CASSNTRMNTEAFF. CDR3 nucleotides: TGTGCCAGCAGCAATACAAGGATGAACACTGAAGCTTTCTTT.

A single count supports this clone. The chain recombines TRBV9 with TRBJ2-2; D remains ambiguous. Trimming cost V 2 bases and J 3 bases, with 5 bases left between them. CDR1 is SGDLS, CDR2 YYNGEE, per germline. The length of the CDR3 is 13 residues. CDR3 coding DNA: TGTGCCAGCAGCGTCGGTGACACCGGGGAGCTGTTTTTT. It codes for CASSVGDTGELFF.

The chain uses TRBV27 and TRBJ2-7; 8 nucleotides match TRBD1. CDR3 length: 14 amino acids. CDR1 and CDR2 (germline): MNHEY, SMNVEV (reference sequence). The V segment lost 6 bases and the J segment 3 bases; nucleotides outside the gene matches: 7. CDR3 sequence reads: CASSVAQGGYEQYF. The CDR3 DNA follows: TGTGCCAGCAGCGTCGCACAGGGGGGCTACGAGCAGTACTTC.

The table lists this clone with a count of one. The chain employs TRBV9 and TRBJ1-3, with D uncertain. The V gene's germline CDR1 is SGDLS and CDR2 YYNGEE. The CDR3 loop spans 12 amino acids. The V end lost 8 bases, the J end lost 4 bases, and 10 bases lay between the germline ends. The CDR3 protein is CASMGNGNTIYF. The CDR3 DNA follows: TGTGCCAGTATGGGGAACGGAAACACCATATATTTT.

The chain couples TRBV7-9 to TRBJ2-5, with D possibly TRBD1 on 6 matching bases. The CDR3 contains 14 residues. V lost 2 bases, J lost 2 bases, and 9 bases lay in between. Germline CDR1 and CDR2: SEHNR and FQNEAQ (reference sequence). The CDR3 DNA is TGTGCCAGCAGCTTAAGAGGACAGCAAGAGACCCAGTACTTC. Translation gives CASSLRGQQETQYF.

This clone has ten or more counts. CDR3 loop: CASTFAGGTGELFF. The CDR3 bases are TGTGCCAGCACCTTCGCCGGGGGAACCGGGGAGCTGTTTTTT. The rearrangement uses TRBV9 and TRBJ2-2; D possibly corresponds to TRBD2 (6 bases). The germline V gene has CDR1 SGDLS and CDR2 YYNGEE. V dropped 6 bases and J dropped 5 bases, with 14 bases sitting between them. This CDR3 has 14 residues.

This clone is labeled hyperexpanded. The V call is TRBV15, the J call TRBJ2-1; TRBD2 agrees at 12 bases. The CDR3 runs 15 residues. CDR1 LNHNV and CDR2 YYDKDF come from the germline V gene (reference sequence). The V segment lost 4 bases and the J segment 8 bases; nucleotides outside the gene matches: 6. CDR3 sequence (DNA): TGTGCCACCAGCACTAGCGGGGGGGCTCTAGATGAGCAGTTCTTC. It is translated as CATSTSGGALDEQFF.

The chain carries TRBV6-4 and TRBJ1-1; a possible D gene is TRBD1 (5 bases). The CDR3 extends over 13 amino acids. V gave up 6 bases and J gave up 2 bases, with 10 bases separating them. The germline CDR1 and CDR2 sequences are MRHNA and SNTAGT. The CDR3 is CASRPGANTEAFF. CDR3 bases: TGTGCCAGCAGACCCGGGGCTAACACTGAAGCTTTCTTT.

V gene TRBV2 combines with J gene TRBJ1-2; TRBD1 might be the D (6 bases). The ends were cut back, 3 bases at V and 2 bases at J, with 16 bases in the middle. The CDR3 covers 16 residues. Germline CDR1 reads SNHLY; CDR2 reads FYNNEI. The CDR3 region is CASSDSRTDINYGYTF. DNA for the CDR3: TGTGCCAGCAGTGATTCGCGGACAGATATCAACTATGGCTACACCTTC.

In this sample, this clone turned up a few times. The V call is TRBV7-6, the J call TRBJ1-1; D is uncertain. There are 13 residues in the CDR3. CDR1 is SGHVS and CDR2 is FNYEAQ in the germline V gene. The germline V and J ends were trimmed by 6 bases and 1 base, with 9 bases remaining between them. The CDR3 loop is CASRPTGNTEAFF. CDR3 sequence (DNA): TGTGCCAGCAGGCCGACCGGGAACACTGAAGCTTTCTTT.

There are a few counts of this clone. V is TRBV2 and J is TRBJ1-1; a weak D match, TRBD1 (5 bases). The CDR3 extends over 13 amino acids. Per the germline V gene, CDR1 is SNHLY and CDR2 is FYNNEI. V lost 6 bases to trimming and J lost 1 base, with 9 bases between them. The CDR3 region is CASRYTGNTEAFF. DNA of the CDR3: TGTGCCAGCAGGTATACAGGGAACACTGAAGCTTTCTTT.

This sequence joins TRBV6-5 and TRBJ1-2, with 9 bases that match TRBD1. CDR3 length: 16 amino acids. V was pared by 0 bases and J by 8 bases, with 10 bases of the junction left unmatched. CDR1 and CDR2 (germline): MNHEY, SVGAGI. The chain's CDR3 is CASSYSYSGTGRGYTF. For the CDR3, the DNA is TGTGCCAGCAGTTACTCCTACTCCGGGACAGGGAGAGGCTACACCTTC.

The V and J genes are TRBV5-1 and TRBJ1-1, with 8 bases matching TRBD1. In germline, CDR1 is SGHRS, CDR2 YFSETQ. The J segment lost 2 bases and the V segment lost 0 bases, leaving 3 bases of the junction unmatched. This CDR3 spans 15 amino acids. CDR3 nucleotides: TGCGCCAGCAGCTTGGAGACAGGGGTTAACACTGAAGCTTTCTTT. Its protein product is CASSLETGVNTEAFF.

A single count supports this clone. The V gene is TRBV27, the J gene TRBJ2-3, with D tentatively TRBD2 (5 bases). CDR1 and CDR2 from the germline V gene are MNHEY and SMNVEV (reference sequence). The CDR3 spans 14 residues. The ends were cut back, 3 bases at V and 2 bases at J, with 9 bases in the middle. The CDR3 DNA follows: TGTGCCAGCAGTTTCCCGGGGTCCACAGATACGCAGTATTTT. Amino acids: CASSFPGSTDTQYF.

This rearrangement joins TRBV10-3 to TRBJ2-7; 7 positions match TRBD2. Per germline, CDR1 ENHRY and CDR2 SYGVKD. This CDR3 comprises 14 residues. J was trimmed by 3 bases and V by 6 bases; bases with no gene match: 8. The CDR3 loop reads CAIRGRGPFYEQYF. CDR3 nucleotide sequence: TGTGCCATCAGGGGGAGGGGACCGTTCTACGAGCAGTACTTC.

The chain employs TRBV6-5 and TRBJ2-7, with D tentatively TRBD1 (5 bases). This CDR3 comprises 13 residues. Trimming removed 0 bases at V and 3 bases at J, with 6 bases between. CDR1 MNHEY and CDR2 SVGAGI come from the germline V gene. Here the CDR3 DNA reads TGTGCCAGCAGTTACTCAGGGGACTACGAGCAGTACTTC. Its protein is CASSYSGDYEQYF.